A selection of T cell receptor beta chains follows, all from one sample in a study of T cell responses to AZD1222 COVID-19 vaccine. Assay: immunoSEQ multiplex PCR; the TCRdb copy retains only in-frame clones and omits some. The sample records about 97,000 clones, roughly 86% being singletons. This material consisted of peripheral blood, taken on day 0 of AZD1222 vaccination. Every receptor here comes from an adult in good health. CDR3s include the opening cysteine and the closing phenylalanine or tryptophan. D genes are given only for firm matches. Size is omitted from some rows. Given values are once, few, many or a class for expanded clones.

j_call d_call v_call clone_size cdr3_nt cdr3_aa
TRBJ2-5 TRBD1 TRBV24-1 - TGTGCCACCAGTGACGCCAGGGGGCCGGGGGAGACCCAGTACTTC CATSDARGPGETQYF
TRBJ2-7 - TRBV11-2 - TGTGCCAGCAGCCCCTACGGAGCAGGTTCAACCTACGAGCAGTACTTC CASSPYGAGSTYEQYF
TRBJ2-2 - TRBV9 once TGTGCCAGCAGCGCCGCTGGGGCGGGATTGAACACCGGGGAGCTGTTTTTT CASSAAGAGLNTGELFF
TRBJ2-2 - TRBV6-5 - TGTGCCAGCAGTTGGGGGGCTGGCACCGGGGAGCTGTTTTTT CASSWGAGTGELFF
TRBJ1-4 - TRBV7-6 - TGTGCCAGCAGCTTATCGGGCAGGACGGATGAAAAACTGTTTTTT CASSLSGRTDEKLFF
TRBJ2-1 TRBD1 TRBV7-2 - TGTGCCAGCAGCTTAGATAACAGGGGAAATGAGCAGTTCTTC CASSLDNRGNEQFF
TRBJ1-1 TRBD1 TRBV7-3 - TGTGCCAGCAGCCGGGACAGGGACACTGAAGCTTTCTTT CASSRDRDTEAFF
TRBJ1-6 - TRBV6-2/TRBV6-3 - TGTGCCAGCAGTTCCGGACCTAACGGTTCACCCCTCCACTTT CASSSGPNGSPLHF
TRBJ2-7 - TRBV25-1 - TGTGCCAGCAGTGAATGGGGGGAGCAGCGAGAGCAGTACTTC CASSEWGEQREQYF
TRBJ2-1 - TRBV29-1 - TGCAGCCTAAGCTCCTACAATGAGCAGTTCTTC CSLSSYNEQFF
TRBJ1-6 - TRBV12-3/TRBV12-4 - TGTGCCAGCAGCCCATCGACACCATCACCCCTCCACTTT CASSPSTPSPLHF
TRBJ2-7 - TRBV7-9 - TGTGCCAGCAGCTCCTACCCTTCTGAGCCTAGGAGCGAGCAGTACTTC CASSSYPSEPRSEQYF
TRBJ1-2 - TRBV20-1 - TGCAGTGCTAGGGCCTCAAAAGGCTACACCTTC CSARASKGYTF
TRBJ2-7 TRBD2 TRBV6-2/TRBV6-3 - TGTGCCAGCAGTTACCTTGGGCTAGCGGGGTTCTACGAGCAGTACTTC CASSYLGLAGFYEQYF
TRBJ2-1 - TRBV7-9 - TGTGCCAGCAGCAAAAAAGTTTCTTCCTACAATGAGCAGTTCTTC CASSKKVSSYNEQFF
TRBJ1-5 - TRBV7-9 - TGTGCCAGCAGCTTAAGAGGGCCGGGCAATCAGCCCCAGCATTTT CASSLRGPGNQPQHF
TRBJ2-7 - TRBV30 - TGTGCCTGGAGTGCGTCCTACGAGCAGTACTTC CAWSASYEQYF
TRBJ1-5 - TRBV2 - TGTGCCAGCAGTTTAGATCAGCCCCAGCATTTT CASSLDQPQHF
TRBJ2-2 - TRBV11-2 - TGTGCCAGCAGGGGGCGGATGAACACCGGGGAGCTGTTTTTT CASRGRMNTGELFF
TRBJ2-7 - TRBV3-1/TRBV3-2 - TGTGCCAGCAGCCAAGTGGACGAGCAGTACTTC CASSQVDEQYF
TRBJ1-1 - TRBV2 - TGTGCCAGCAGCGCTGACATGGATGAAGCTTTCTTT CASSADMDEAFF
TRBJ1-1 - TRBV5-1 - TGCGCCAGCACATCGGGCTGGGGGAACACTGAAGCTTTCTTT CASTSGWGNTEAFF
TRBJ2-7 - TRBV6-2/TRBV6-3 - TGTGCCAGCAGCCGTAGCGTCTCCTACGAGCAGTACTTC CASSRSVSYEQYF
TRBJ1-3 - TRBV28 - TGTGCCAGCAGTCCTCACCGTCCTGGAAACACCATATATTTT CASSPHRPGNTIYF
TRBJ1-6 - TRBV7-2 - TGTGCCAGCAGCTTAGGCCCGGCGGTGGATTCACCCCTCCACTTT CASSLGPAVDSPLHF
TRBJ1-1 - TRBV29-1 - TGCAGCGGCTCAGGGGCGGTGAACACTGAAGCTTTCTTT CSGSGAVNTEAFF
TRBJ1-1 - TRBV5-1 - TGCGCCAGCAGCTTGGAGTTTCGTAACGGGGCTGAAGCTTTCTTT CASSLEFRNGAEAFF
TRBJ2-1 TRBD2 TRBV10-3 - TGTGCCATCAGTGAGTCTGTAGCGGGCTCCTACAATGAGCAGTTCTTC CAISESVAGSYNEQFF
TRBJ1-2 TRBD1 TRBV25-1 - TGTGCCAGCCAAGGAACAGGGGGAAGGTCCTATGGCTACACTTTC CASQGTGGRSYGYTF
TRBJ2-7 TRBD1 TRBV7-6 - TGTGCCAGCACTCAGGACGACAGGGGCCACGAGCAGTACTTC CASTQDDRGHEQYF
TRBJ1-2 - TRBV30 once TGTGCCTGGAGTTCGTGGGAAGGGTTCTATGGCTACACCTTC CAWSSWEGFYGYTF
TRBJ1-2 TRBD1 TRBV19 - TGTGCCAGTAGTACCCGGGACAGGGATCGTGGCTACACCTTC CASSTRDRDRGYTF
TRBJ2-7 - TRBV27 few TGTGCCAGCAGTGCCCAAACAGCCCCCTACGAGCAGTACTTC CASSAQTAPYEQYF
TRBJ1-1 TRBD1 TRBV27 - TGTGCCAGCAGTTCCGCCCCGCAGGGGGCTGAAGCTTTCTTT CASSSAPQGAEAFF
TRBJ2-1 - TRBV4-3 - TGCGCCAGCAGCCAAGACAGGGGTGGGACGTACAATGAGCAGTTCTTC CASSQDRGGTYNEQFF
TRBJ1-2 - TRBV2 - TGTGCCAGCAGCCCTGAAAGGGGTGGCTACACCTTC CASSPERGGYTF
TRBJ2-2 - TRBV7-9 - TGTGCCAGCAGCCCCAACAATAGCCCAGCCGGGGAGCTGTTTTTT CASSPNNSPAGELFF
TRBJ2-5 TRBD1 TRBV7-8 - TGTGCCAGCAGCCGGACAGGGGGAGAGACCCAGTACTTC CASSRTGGETQYF
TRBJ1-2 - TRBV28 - TGTGCCACCTACGCGGGCTATGGCTACACCTTC CATYAGYGYTF
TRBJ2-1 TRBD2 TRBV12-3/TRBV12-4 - TGTGCCAGTGTACTAGCGGGGTACAATGAGCAGTTCTTC CASVLAGYNEQFF
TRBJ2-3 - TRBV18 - TGTGCCAGCTCACCGGGACTCGCAGATACGCAGTATTTT CASSPGLADTQYF
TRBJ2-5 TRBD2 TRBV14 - TGTGCCAGCAGCCACAGACTAGCGGGGACTGAGACCCAGTACTTC CASSHRLAGTETQYF
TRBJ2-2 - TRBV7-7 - TGTGCTAGCAGCTTAGGATGGGGCGCGAACACCGGGGAGCTGTTTTTT CASSLGWGANTGELFF
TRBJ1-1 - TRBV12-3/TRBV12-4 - TGTGCCAGCAGTCCTGGTGGCACTGAAGCTTTCTTT CASSPGGTEAFF
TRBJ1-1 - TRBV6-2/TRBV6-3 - TGTGCCAGCAGTTACCATCGTCGGGGCAGTTCCTACACTGAAGCTTTCTTT CASSYHRRGSSYTEAFF
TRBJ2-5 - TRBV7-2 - TGTGCCAGCAGCTCAAGGAGGGAGGAGACCCAGTACTTC CASSSRREETQYF
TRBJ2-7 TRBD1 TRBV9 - TGTGCCAGCAGCGTATCCGGGACAGGGGGCTCCTACGAGCAGTACTTC CASSVSGTGGSYEQYF
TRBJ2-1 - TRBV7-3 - TGTGCCAGCAGCTTAACTGGGACACAGTACAATGAGCAGTTCTTC CASSLTGTQYNEQFF
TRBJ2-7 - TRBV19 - TGTGCCAGTAGTAACCAGGGTGGATACGAGCAGTACTTC CASSNQGGYEQYF